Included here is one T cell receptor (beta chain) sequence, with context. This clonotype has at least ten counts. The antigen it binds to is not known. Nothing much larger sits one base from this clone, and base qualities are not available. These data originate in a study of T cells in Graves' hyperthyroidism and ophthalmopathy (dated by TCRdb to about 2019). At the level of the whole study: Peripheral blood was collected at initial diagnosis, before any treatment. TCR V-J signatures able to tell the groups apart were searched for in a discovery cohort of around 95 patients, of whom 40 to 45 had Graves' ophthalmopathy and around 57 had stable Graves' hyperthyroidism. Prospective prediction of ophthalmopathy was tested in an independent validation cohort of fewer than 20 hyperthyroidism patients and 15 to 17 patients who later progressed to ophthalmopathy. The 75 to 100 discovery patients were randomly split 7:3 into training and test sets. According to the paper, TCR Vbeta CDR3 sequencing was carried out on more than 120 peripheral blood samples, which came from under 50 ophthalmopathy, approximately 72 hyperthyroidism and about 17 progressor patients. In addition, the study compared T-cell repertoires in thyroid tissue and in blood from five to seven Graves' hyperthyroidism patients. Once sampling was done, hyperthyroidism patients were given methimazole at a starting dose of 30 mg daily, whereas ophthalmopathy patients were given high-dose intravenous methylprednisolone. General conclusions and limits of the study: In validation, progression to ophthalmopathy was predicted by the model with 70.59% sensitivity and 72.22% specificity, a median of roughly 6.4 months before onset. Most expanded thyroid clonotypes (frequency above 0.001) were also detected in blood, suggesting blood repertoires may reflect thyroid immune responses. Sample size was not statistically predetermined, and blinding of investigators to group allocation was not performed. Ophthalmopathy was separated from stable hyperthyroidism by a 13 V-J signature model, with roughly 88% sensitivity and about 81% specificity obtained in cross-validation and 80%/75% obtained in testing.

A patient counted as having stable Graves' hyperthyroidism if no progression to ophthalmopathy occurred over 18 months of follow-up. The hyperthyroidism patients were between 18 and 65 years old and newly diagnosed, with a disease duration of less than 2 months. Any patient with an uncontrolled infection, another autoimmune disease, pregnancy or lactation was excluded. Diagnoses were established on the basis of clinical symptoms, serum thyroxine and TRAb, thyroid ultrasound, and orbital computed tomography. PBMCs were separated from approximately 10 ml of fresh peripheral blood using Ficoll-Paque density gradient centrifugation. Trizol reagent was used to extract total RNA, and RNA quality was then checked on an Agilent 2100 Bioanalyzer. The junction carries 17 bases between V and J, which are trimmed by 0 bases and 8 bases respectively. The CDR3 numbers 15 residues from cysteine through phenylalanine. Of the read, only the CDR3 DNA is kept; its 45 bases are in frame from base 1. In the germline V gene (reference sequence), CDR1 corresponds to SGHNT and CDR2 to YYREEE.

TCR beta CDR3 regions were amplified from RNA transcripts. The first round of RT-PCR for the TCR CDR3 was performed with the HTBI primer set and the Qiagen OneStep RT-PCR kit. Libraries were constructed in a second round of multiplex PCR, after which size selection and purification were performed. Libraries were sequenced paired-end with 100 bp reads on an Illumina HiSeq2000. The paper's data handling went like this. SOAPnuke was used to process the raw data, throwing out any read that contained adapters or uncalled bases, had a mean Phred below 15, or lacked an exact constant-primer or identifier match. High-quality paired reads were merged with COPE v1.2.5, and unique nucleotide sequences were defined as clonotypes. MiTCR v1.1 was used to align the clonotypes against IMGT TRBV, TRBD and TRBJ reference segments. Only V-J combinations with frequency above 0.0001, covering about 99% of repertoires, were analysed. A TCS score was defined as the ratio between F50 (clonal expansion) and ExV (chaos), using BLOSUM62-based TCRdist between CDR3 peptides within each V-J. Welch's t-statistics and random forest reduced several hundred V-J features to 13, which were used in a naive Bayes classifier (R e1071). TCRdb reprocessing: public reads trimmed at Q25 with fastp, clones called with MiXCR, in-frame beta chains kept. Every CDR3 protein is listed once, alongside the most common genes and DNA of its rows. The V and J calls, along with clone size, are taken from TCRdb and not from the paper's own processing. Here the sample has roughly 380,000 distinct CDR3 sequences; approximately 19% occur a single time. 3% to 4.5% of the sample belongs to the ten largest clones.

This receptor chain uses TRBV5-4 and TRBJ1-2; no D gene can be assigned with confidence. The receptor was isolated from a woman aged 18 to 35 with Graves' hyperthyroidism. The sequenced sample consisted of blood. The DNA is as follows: TGTGCCAGCAGCTTGGACAGCCGCCAGGTACGGGGCTACACCTTC. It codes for CASSLDSRQVRGYTF.